The table lists the clone carrying this TCR beta chain with a few counts. The target antigen is unknown. Other DNA variants within this sample encode the same CDR3. The sample comes from a study of shared clonotypes between healthy human individuals. Across the study: Per donor, three plates held CD4 naive cells, three held CD4 memory, two held CD8 naive and one held CD8 memory. Points from the study as a whole: Rarefaction curves obtained for sorted subsets showed sequencing incomplete despite large depth. It was the non-shared clonotypes that had lower generation probabilities than clonotypes shared by all four donors.

Measured with immunoSEQ multiplex PCR; TCRdb has only the in-frame clones, and not every one. This sample has about a million clones, with 75% found just once. The germline gives CDR1 MNHEY, CDR2 SMNVEV (reference sequence). The CDR3 loop spans 15 amino acids. V was cut by 2 bases and J by 0 bases, with 10 bases left in between. This TCR was recovered from a man in his late teens or twenties in good health. The chain employs TRBV27 and TRBJ1-1, with D perhaps TRBD1 (5 bases). Sequencing used memory CD4+ T cells sorted from blood. As for subset: CD45RA-negative fraction. In DNA form, the CDR3 reads TGTGCCAGCAGTTTAGGGGGTCCGATGAACACTGAAGCTTTCTTT. This encodes CASSLGGPMNTEAFF.